Ten or more counts support the clone carrying this T cell receptor beta chain. As yet, its antigen is unknown. This CDR3 has 14 residues. CDR1 is LGHNA, CDR2 YSLEER, per germline. V was cut by 5 bases and J by 8 bases, with 13 bases left in between. The data were obtained in a study of T cells after yellow fever vaccination. Findings and limits, study-wide: Boosting was followed by the reappearance of most primary-vaccination clones (approximately 95% CD4, around 86% CD8).

TCRdb re-analysed the 5' RACE reads in MiXCR, keeping a single row per CDR3 protein. The table shows about 160,000 distinct CDR3 sequences, with more than 5.5% occurring only once. The J gene is TRBJ1-6, the V gene TRBV4-3; D is ambiguous. This clonotype was sampled from a man aged 18 to 29 who received the YFV17D yellow fever vaccine. The sample was CD4+ T cells sorted from PBMCs, taken around 5 days after the first yellow fever vaccination. The CDR3 nucleotides read TGCGCCAGCAGCTTCGGGTCTAGGGATTCACCCCTCCACTTT. Amino acids: CASSFGSRDSPLHF.